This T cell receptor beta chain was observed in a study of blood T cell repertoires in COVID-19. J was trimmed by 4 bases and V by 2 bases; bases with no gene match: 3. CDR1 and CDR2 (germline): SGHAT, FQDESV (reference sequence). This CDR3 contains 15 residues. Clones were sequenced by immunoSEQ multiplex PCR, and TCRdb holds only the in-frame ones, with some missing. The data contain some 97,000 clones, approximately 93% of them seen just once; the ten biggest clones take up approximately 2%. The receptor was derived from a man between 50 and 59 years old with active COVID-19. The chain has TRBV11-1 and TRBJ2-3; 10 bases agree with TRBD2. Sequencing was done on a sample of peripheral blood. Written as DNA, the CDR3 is TGTGCCAGCAGCTTACAGCGGGGGGGAGCAGATACGCAGTATTTT. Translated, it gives CASSLQRGGADTQYF.